The 25 T cell receptor beta chains below all came from one sample that was sequenced in a study of T cell responses to AZD1222 COVID-19 vaccine. Assay used: immunoSEQ multiplex PCR; TCRdb lists only in-frame clones, some missing. This sample has about 100,000 clones, with approximately 91% found just once. The source material was peripheral blood, sampled on day 0 of AZD1222 vaccination. Every receptor here comes from an adult in good health.

The chain employs TRBV27 and TRBJ2-3, with D perhaps assigned TRBD1 or TRBD2 (6 bases each). The germline V gene encodes CDR1 MNHEY and CDR2 SMNVEV (reference sequence). The length of the CDR3 is 14 residues. V was cut by 8 bases and J by 1 base, with 13 bases left in between. The CDR3 coding sequence is TGTGCCAGCGGGGGGCCAAGGGGCACAGATACGCAGTATTTT. It translates to CASGGPRGTDTQYF.

CDR3 sequence: CASSLRGAQETQYF. For the CDR3, the DNA is TGTGCCAGCAGTCTGCGGGGGGCGCAAGAGACCCAGTACTTC. This chain links TRBV9 with TRBJ2-5; 8 bases fit TRBD2. Losses at the gene ends were 5 bases for V and 2 bases for J; bases not matched to a gene: 5. CDR1 and CDR2 from the germline V gene are SGDLS and YYNGEE. This CDR3 spans 14 amino acids.

This clone appeared a single time. The chain recombines TRBV5-1 with TRBJ1-1; tentatively, D is TRBD1 (6 bases). Trimming removed 3 bases from V and 0 bases from J, with 12 bases in between. Germline V lookup: CDR1 SGHRS, CDR2 YFSETQ. There are 15 residues in the CDR3. The CDR3, as DNA: TGCGCCAGCAGCTCCAACAGGGAATTGAACACTGAAGCTTTCTTT. Amino acids: CASSSNRELNTEAFF.

The chain recombines TRBV19 with TRBJ2-2; 10 bases match TRBD1. The CDR3 loop spans 14 amino acids. Germline CDR1 is LNHDA and CDR2 is SQIVND (reference sequence). The V gene end was trimmed by 5 bases and the J gene end by 6 bases; junction bases not matched to a gene: 3. This CDR3 reads CASSRTGGAGELFF. In DNA form, the CDR3 reads TGTGCCAGTAGTCGGACAGGGGGTGCCGGGGAGCTGTTTTTT.

V is TRBV10-1 and J is TRBJ2-2, with 11 bases aligning to TRBD1. The CDR3 has 13 amino acids. Germline V lookup: CDR1 WNHNN, CDR2 SYGVQD (reference sequence). V shed 10 bases, J shed 4 bases, and the junction held 2 bases outside the gene matches. CDR3 DNA: TGCGCCACCGGGACAGGGGGCACCGGGGAGCTGTTTTTT. Its protein is CATGTGGTGELFF.

This clone was seen only once. This sequence joins TRBV7-6 and TRBJ2-1; unclear D gene. Between the trimmed V and J ends, which lost 5 bases and 8 bases, there was a span of 25 bases. The CDR3 loop spans 17 amino acids. The germline CDR1 and CDR2 sequences are SGHVS and FNYEAQ. The CDR3 loop is CASSPHHLRAIRDEQFF. The CDR3 coding sequence is TGTGCCAGCAGCCCTCACCATTTGCGCGCAATAAGGGATGAGCAGTTCTTC.

This chain joins TRBV14 and TRBJ1-1, with unresolved D. Germline CDR1 and CDR2: SGHDN and FVKESK. V was trimmed by 3 bases and J by 3 bases, leaving 14 bases between them. The CDR3 is 15 residues long. The DNA of the CDR3 is TGTGCCAGCAGCCAGGGCGCGGGCTTTGACACTGAAGCTTTCTTT. Amino acid sequence: CASSQGAGFDTEAFF.

This clone has just one count. This chain connects TRBV2 to TRBJ1-3; D is undetermined. The length of the CDR3 is 12 residues. V dropped 2 bases and J dropped 4 bases, with 3 bases sitting between them. CDR1 SNHLY and CDR2 FYNNEI come from the germline V gene. CDR3 nucleotides: TGTGCCAGCAGTGAACGGGGAAACACCATATATTTT. Its protein is CASSERGNTIYF.

The rearrangement joins TRBV19 to TRBJ2-7, with TRBD1 identical over 9 bases. CDR3 length: 15 amino acids. CDR1 is LNHDA and CDR2 is SQIVND in the germline V gene (reference sequence). V gave up 3 bases and J gave up 3 bases; unmatched junction bases: 6. The DNA of the CDR3 is TGTGCCAGTAGTATCCGACAGGGGGAGGGCTACGAGCAGTACTTC. This codes for CASSIRQGEGYEQYF.

The J gene is TRBJ1-2, the V gene TRBV10-3; D uncertain. Trimming took off 2 bases at V and 3 bases at J, with 7 bases between the two ends. The CDR3 spans 13 residues. Germline V gives CDR1 ENHRY, CDR2 SYGVKD. The CDR3 loop is CAISEGQDYGYTF. The DNA of the CDR3 is TGTGCCATCAGTGAGGGGCAGGACTATGGCTACACCTTC.

The chain combines TRBV11-2 with TRBJ2-1, with TRBD2 matching 8 bases. From germline, CDR1 is SGHAT and CDR2 FQNNGV. The CDR3 runs 19 residues. V lost 4 bases and J lost 0; bases outside the gene matches: 14. CDR3 sequence (DNA): TGTGCCAGCAGCTCCCGGGGGGTTCCGGGAGGGAGCTCCTACAATGAGCAGTTCTTC. This codes for CASSSRGVPGGSSYNEQFF.

This rearrangement joins TRBV4-1 to TRBJ1-1; D not certain. The ends were cut back, 1 base at V and 6 bases at J, with 18 bases in the middle. Germline assignment: CDR1 MGHRA and CDR2 YSYEKL. The CDR3 covers 16 residues. CDR3 residues: CASSQAYSTVLPEAFF. The CDR3 DNA reads TGCGCCAGCAGCCAAGCATATAGTACAGTCCTCCCTGAAGCTTTCTTT.

The chain uses TRBV19 and TRBJ1-1, with TRBD1 matching 7 bases. Germline loops: CDR1 LNHDA, CDR2 SQIVND (reference sequence). J lost 10 bases, V lost 5 bases, and 7 bases had no gene match. There are 12 residues in the CDR3. CDR3 in amino acids: CASSGTESRAFF. Here the CDR3 DNA reads TGTGCCAGTAGTGGGACAGAAAGTCGAGCTTTCTTT.

V usage is TRBV7-9 and J usage is TRBJ1-2; tentatively, D is TRBD1 (5 bases). Germline CDR1 SEHNR, CDR2 FQNEAQ (reference sequence). V was pared by 5 bases and J by 4 bases, with 11 bases between. The CDR3 covers 13 residues. Written as DNA, the CDR3 is TGTGCCAGCAGCCGACGGGGCTCCTATGGCTACACCTTC. This encodes CASSRRGSYGYTF.

The CDR3 DNA reads TGTGCCAGCAGCTTAGCGGGGGCCTTAAACAATGAGCAGTTCTTC. Amino acids: CASSLAGALNNEQFF. The chain carries TRBV7-9 and TRBJ2-1, with a tentative D call TRBD1 (6 bases). Germline CDR1 reads SEHNR; CDR2 reads FQNEAQ (reference sequence). CDR3 length: 15 residues. The V gene lost 0 bases and the J gene lost 5 bases, with 11 bases spanning the gap.

The J gene is TRBJ2-1, the V gene TRBV4-1; TRBD1 might be the D (6 bases). Trimming cost V 1 base and J 4 bases, with 26 bases left between them. Germline values: CDR1 MGHRA, CDR2 YSYEKL. This CDR3 is 20 amino acids long. CDR3 sequence: CASSQGANRRQTGRYNEQFF. In DNA, the CDR3 is TGCGCCAGCAGCCAAGGGGCAAATCGACGTCAGACAGGTCGGTACAATGAGCAGTTCTTC.

The gene calls are TRBV6-5 and TRBJ2-5; D unresolved. Germline CDR1 is MNHEY and CDR2 is SVGAGI. Trimming took off 6 bases at V and 6 bases at J, with 14 bases between the two ends. The CDR3 is 13 residues long. Here the CDR3 reads CASSLSHRKTQYF. For the CDR3, the DNA is TGTGCCAGCAGCCTCTCCCATCGCAAGACCCAGTACTTC.

The chain carries TRBV4-1 and TRBJ1-6, with a tentative D call TRBD1 (6 bases). The CDR3 runs 17 residues. CDR1 and CDR2 (germline): MGHRA, YSYEKL. Trimming removed 4 bases from V and 5 bases from J, with 18 bases in between. This CDR3 is CASSLVEGGLNNSPLHF. DNA for the CDR3: TGCGCCAGCAGCCTCGTCGAGGGGGGGCTAAATAATTCACCCCTCCACTTT.

The V gene is TRBV24-1, the J gene TRBJ1-5; D perhaps matches TRBD1 (6 bases). This CDR3 spans 14 amino acids. Germline CDR1 KGHDR, CDR2 SFDVKD. Trimming took off 4 bases at V and 3 bases at J, with 9 bases between the two ends. The CDR3 reads CATSDGQFNQPQHF. CDR3 nucleotide sequence: TGTGCCACCAGTGACGGACAGTTCAATCAGCCCCAGCATTTT.

This chain links TRBV4-1 with TRBJ2-3, with a possible D match to TRBD2 (6 bases). The CDR3 runs 16 residues. Germline V CDR1 and CDR2: MGHRA, YSYEKL. The V and J ends lost 3 bases and 0 bases respectively, with 13 bases between them. CDR3 bases: TGCGCCAGCAGCCATACCTCCGGGACTAGCACAGATACGCAGTATTTT. Translating it yields CASSHTSGTSTDTQYF.

The V gene is TRBV5-5, the J gene TRBJ2-5; TRBD2 agrees at 14 bases. The CDR3 loop spans 17 amino acids. Germline CDR1 reads SGHKS; CDR2 reads YYEKEE (reference sequence). Trimming at V came to 5 bases and at J to 2 bases, leaving 8 bases not matched to a gene. CDR3 sequence: CASRPGTSGRRQETQYF. The CDR3 DNA is TGTGCCAGCAGGCCCGGGACTAGCGGGAGAAGGCAAGAGACCCAGTACTTC.

The chain has TRBV28 and TRBJ2-2; 8 nucleotides match TRBD2. The CDR3 totals 20 residues. The germline CDR1 and CDR2 sequences are MDHEN and SYDVKM. V dropped 3 bases and J dropped 2; count of bases not matched to a gene: 17. The chain's CDR3 is CASSLSGGKNLGRNTGELFF. DNA for the CDR3: TGTGCCAGCAGTTTGAGCGGGGGCAAGAACCTAGGGAGAAACACCGGGGAGCTGTTTTTT.

This clone appeared a single time. The V call is TRBV6-1, the J call TRBJ2-2, with 7 bases identical to TRBD2. Trimming cost V 1 base and J 4 bases; bases outside gene matches: 9. The CDR3 loop spans 17 amino acids. CDR1 is MNHNS and CDR2 is SASEGT in the germline V gene. The CDR3 bases are TGTGCCAGCAGTGAAGTGGTGGCGGCTAGCGGCACCGGGGAGCTGTTTTTT. This sequence encodes CASSEVVAASGTGELFF.

J is TRBJ2-5 and V is TRBV6-6, with 7 bases matching TRBD1. The junction had 1 base not matched to a gene; V was cut back by 2 bases and J by 4 bases. This CDR3 has 13 amino acids. CDR1 MNHNY and CDR2 SVGAGI come from the germline V gene (reference sequence). The CDR3 region is CASSYAGGETQYF. As DNA, the CDR3 is TGTGCCAGCAGTTACGCAGGGGGAGAGACCCAGTACTTC.

Only one count was recorded for this clone. The rearrangement uses TRBV5-4 and TRBJ2-1; 13 nucleotides line up with TRBD2. Germline loops: CDR1 SGHNT, CDR2 YYREEE (reference sequence). The CDR3 length is 15 residues. Trimming cost V 1 base and J 9 bases; bases outside gene matches: 4. The CDR3 DNA reads as TGTGCCAGCAGCTTGACTAGCGGGGGGGGAAGTGAGCAGTTCTTC. Amino acids: CASSLTSGGGSEQFF.